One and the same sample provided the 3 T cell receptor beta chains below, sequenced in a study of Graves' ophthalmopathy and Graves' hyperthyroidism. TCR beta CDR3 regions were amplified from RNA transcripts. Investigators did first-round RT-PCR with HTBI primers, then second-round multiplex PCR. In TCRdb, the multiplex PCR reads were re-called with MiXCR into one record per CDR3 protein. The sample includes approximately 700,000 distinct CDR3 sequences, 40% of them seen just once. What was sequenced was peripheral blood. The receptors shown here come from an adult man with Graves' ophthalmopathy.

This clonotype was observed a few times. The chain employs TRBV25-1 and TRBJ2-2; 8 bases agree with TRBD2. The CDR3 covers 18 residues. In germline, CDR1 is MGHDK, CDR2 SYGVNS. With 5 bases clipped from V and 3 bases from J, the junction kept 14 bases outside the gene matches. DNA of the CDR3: TGTGCCAGCAGTCCACCTCAAAGCGGGGGCGACTACACCGGGGAGCTGTTTTTT. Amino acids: CASSPPQSGGDYTGELFF.

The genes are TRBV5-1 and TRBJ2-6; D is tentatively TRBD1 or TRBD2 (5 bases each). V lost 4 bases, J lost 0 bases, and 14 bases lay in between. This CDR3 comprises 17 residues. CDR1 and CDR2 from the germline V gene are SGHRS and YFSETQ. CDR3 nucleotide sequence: TGCGCCAGCAGCATATCGGGACGGACCTCTGGGGCCAACGTCCTGACTTTC. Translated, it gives CASSISGRTSGANVLTF.

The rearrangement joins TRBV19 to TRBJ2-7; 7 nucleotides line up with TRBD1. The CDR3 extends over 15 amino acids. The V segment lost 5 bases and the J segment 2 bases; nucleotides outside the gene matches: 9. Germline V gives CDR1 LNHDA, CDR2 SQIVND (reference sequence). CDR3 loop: CASSARQGDPYEQYF. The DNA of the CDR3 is TGTGCCAGTAGTGCCCGACAGGGAGACCCCTACGAGCAGTACTTC.